A selection of T cell receptor beta chains follows, all from one sample in a study of CD8 T cells in Susac syndrome. TCRdb analysed the immunoSEQ multiplex PCR reads with MiXCR anew, one entry per CDR3 protein. The sample has hundreds of thousands of distinct CDR3 sequences, around 84% seen once. Sequenced input: CD8+ T cells from PBMCs. The receptors shown here come from a human donor with multiple sclerosis. Each CDR3 is given with its conserved first and last residue. A D gene is named only where the DNA matches it firmly. Size is stated for part of the rows, as once, few or many counts, or as a class when the clone is expanded.

CDR3 protein,CDR3 DNA,J gene,clone size,V gene,D gene
CASSDVASGFPYEQYF,TGTGCCAGCAGCGACGTGGCTAGCGGGTTCCCCTACGAGCAGTACTTC,TRBJ2-7,-,TRBV3-1,TRBD2
CASSSLSETGELFF,TGTGCCAGCAGCTCCCTTAGCGAAACCGGGGAGCTGTTTTTT,TRBJ2-2,-,TRBV7-8,-
CASSFPSYEQYF,TGTGCCAGCAGCTTCCCCTCCTACGAGCAGTACTTC,TRBJ2-7,few,TRBV28,-
CASSIIRGNEQFF,TGTGCCAGTAGTATTATAAGGGGGAATGAGCAGTTCTTC,TRBJ2-1,-,TRBV19,-
CASSLITGQSNTGELFF,TGTGCCAGCAGCTTAATTACGGGGCAATCAAACACCGGGGAGCTGTTTTTT,TRBJ2-2,-,TRBV7-9,-
CASSHRTGEEKNIQYF,TGTGCCAGCAGCCACCGGACAGGGGAGGAGAAAAACATTCAGTACTTC,TRBJ2-4,-,TRBV5-4,TRBD1
CASSLKAAGEQYF,TGTGCCAGCAGCTTAAAGGCAGCTGGGGAGCAGTACTTC,TRBJ2-7,few,TRBV5-4,-
CASSSPGNTIYF,TGTGCCAGCAGCTCCCCCGGGAACACCATATATTTT,TRBJ1-3,few,TRBV11-1,-
CASSGSLAEPYEQYF,TGTGCCAGCAGTGGCAGCCTAGCGGAGCCCTACGAGCAGTACTTC,TRBJ2-7,-,TRBV2,TRBD2
CASSIPGQRQPQHF,TGTGCCAGCAGTATCCCGGGACAGCGTCAGCCCCAGCATTTT,TRBJ1-5,-,TRBV28,TRBD1
CAISSAGVTGDTQYF,TGTGCCATCAGTTCGGCGGGAGTAACGGGAGATACGCAGTATTTT,TRBJ2-3,-,TRBV10-3,TRBD2
CSANGLDSNEQYF,TGCAGTGCCAACGGACTAGACTCAAACGAGCAGTACTTC,TRBJ2-7,-,TRBV20-1,TRBD2
CASSQGTSGNRFSYEQYF,TGTGCCAGCAGCCAAGGGACTAGCGGGAATCGGTTCAGCTACGAGCAGTACTTC,TRBJ2-7,-,TRBV3-1,TRBD2
CASSPGLAGDVDEQYF,TGTGCCAGCAGCCCAGGACTAGCGGGAGACGTTGACGAGCAGTACTTC,TRBJ2-7,-,TRBV5-4,TRBD2
CASSEAGGGYEQYF,TGTGCCAGCAGTGAAGCGGGAGGGGGCTACGAGCAGTACTTC,TRBJ2-7,few,TRBV6-1,-
CASRTLLRTSWRTQYF,TGTGCCAGCAGGACCCTCCTGAGGACTAGTTGGCGTACGCAGTATTTT,TRBJ2-3,-,TRBV6-1,TRBD2
CASSLGVNSYNEQFF,TGTGCTAGCAGCTTAGGCGTAAACTCCTACAATGAGCAGTTCTTC,TRBJ2-1,-,TRBV7-7,-
CASSAGIGESETQYF,TGTGCCAGCAGCGCCGGGATAGGGGAGTCAGAGACCCAGTACTTC,TRBJ2-5,-,TRBV11-1,-
CASSLLAGGWHGELFF,TGTGCCAGCAGTTTACTAGCGGGAGGGTGGCACGGGGAGCTGTTTTTT,TRBJ2-2,-,TRBV28,TRBD2
CASSPPIGPSGHHEQYF,TGCGCCAGCAGCCCACCTATCGGGCCTAGCGGGCATCACGAGCAGTACTTC,TRBJ2-7,-,TRBV5-1,TRBD2
CASSLERTSAYEQYF,TGTGCCAGCAGCTTAGAACGGACTAGCGCCTACGAGCAGTACTTC,TRBJ2-7,-,TRBV11-2,TRBD2
CASSPTSDSYNEQFF,TGTGCCAGCAGTCCAACTAGCGATTCCTACAATGAGCAGTTCTTC,TRBJ2-1,once,TRBV2,TRBD2
CSVDGAGVADEQFF,TGCAGCGTTGACGGAGCGGGAGTAGCGGATGAGCAGTTCTTC,TRBJ2-1,-,TRBV29-1,TRBD2
CASKKGLDYEQYF,TGCGCCAGCAAGAAGGGACTCGACTACGAGCAGTACTTC,TRBJ2-7,few,TRBV10-2,-
CASINPTGLAGGVDTQYF,TGTGCCAGCATCAACCCCACCGGACTAGCGGGAGGCGTGGATACGCAGTATTTT,TRBJ2-3,-,TRBV6-2/TRBV6-3,TRBD2
CASRSIGTGENEQFF,TGTGCCAGCAGATCCATCGGGACAGGGGAGAATGAGCAGTTCTTC,TRBJ2-1,-,TRBV28,TRBD1
CASSFDRGAEAFF,TGCGCCAGCAGCTTCGACAGGGGAGCTGAAGCTTTCTTT,TRBJ1-1,-,TRBV5-1,TRBD1